Below are 21 T cell receptor beta chains sequenced from a single sample in a study of T-cell memory formation after mild COVID-19. In TCRdb, the 5' RACE reads were re-called with MiXCR into one record per CDR3 protein. The sample has 350,000 or so distinct CDR3 sequences, over 10% seen once. The sample comprised PBMCs or a T cell subset sorted from them (not recorded which). These receptor sequences come from a man aged 18 to 30 who had mild COVID-19 (a few samples of this study predate the infection). Cell type and time point are not known.

The chain joins TRBV28 to TRBJ1-2; D call uncertain. The CDR3 spans 11 residues. The germline V and J ends were trimmed by 2 bases and 8 bases, with 6 bases remaining between them. Germline CDR1 reads MDHEN; CDR2 reads SYDVKM. The CDR3: CASSLRLGYTF. The CDR3 DNA reads as TGTGCCAGCAGTTTACGGTTGGGCTACACCTTC.

The chain links TRBV30 to TRBJ2-7; D is unresolved. Germline assignment: CDR1 GTSNPN and CDR2 SVGIG (reference sequence). Deletions cut 3 bases from V and 0 bases from J, with 12 bases between. This CDR3 is 14 amino acids long. The CDR3 loop is CAWSSDGFSYEQYF. Written as DNA, the CDR3 is TGTGCCTGGAGCTCTGACGGATTCTCCTACGAGCAGTACTTC.

Only one count was recorded for this clonotype. The rearrangement uses TRBV5-1 and TRBJ1-6; D is possibly TRBD1 (6 bases). Per the germline V gene, CDR1 is SGHRS and CDR2 is YFSETQ. V lost 3 bases and J lost 7, with 11 bases in between. The CDR3 runs to 14 residues. The CDR3 DNA reads as TGCGCCAGCAGCTCGGACAGTGGAAATTCACCCCTCCACTTT. It encodes CASSSDSGNSPLHF.

This clonotype was counted only a few times. V and J are TRBV20-1 and TRBJ2-1, with TRBD2 matching over 9 bases. The ends lost 6 bases at V and 4 bases at J; junction bases unmatched: 7. CDR1 DFQATT and CDR2 SNEGSKA come from the germline V gene (reference sequence). CDR3 size: 14 residues. CDR3 region: CSAYSGGTYNEQFF. The CDR3 DNA is TGCAGTGCCTATAGCGGGGGAACTTACAATGAGCAGTTCTTC.

In this sample, this clonotype turned up a few times. The V call is TRBV12-3 or TRBV12-4, the J call TRBJ1-1; maybe TRBD1 (6 bases). This CDR3 comprises 15 residues. V was cut by 6 bases and J by 5 bases, with 19 bases left in between. CDR3 DNA sequence: TGTGCCAGCAGCGAACGAGGGGGGGGAGAGACTGAAGCTTTCTTT. Encoded protein: CASSERGGGETEAFF.

This clonotype was picked up many times. The V gene is TRBV5-1, the J gene TRBJ2-1, with 8 bases matching TRBD2. Trimming removed 4 bases from V and 0 bases from J; junction bases left unmatched: 3. This CDR3 is built from 15 residues. Germline V lookup: CDR1 SGHRS, CDR2 YFSETQ. The DNA of the CDR3 is TGCGCCAGCAGCCTACGGGGGGGCTCCTACAATGAGCAGTTCTTC. It is translated as CASSLRGGSYNEQFF.

The chain employs TRBV9 and TRBJ2-2; no reliable D call. This CDR3 is built from 14 residues. From germline, CDR1 is SGDLS and CDR2 YYNGEE. The V end lost 4 bases, the J end lost 3 bases, and 10 bases lay between the germline ends. The CDR3, as DNA: TGTGCCAGCAGCCTTAGGGTCGACACCGGGGAGCTGTTTTTT. Translating gives CASSLRVDTGELFF.

This clonotype showed up just a few times. This chain joins TRBV4-1 and TRBJ1-1, with D maybe TRBD1 (6 bases). This CDR3 has 14 residues. Germline assignment: CDR1 MGHRA and CDR2 YSYEKL. V gave up 6 bases and J gave up 2 bases, with 13 bases separating them. Here the CDR3 reads CASRPLQGNTEAFF. Here the CDR3 DNA reads TGCGCCAGCAGACCCTTACAGGGAAACACTGAAGCTTTCTTT.

This clonotype was counted between two and nine times. The J gene is TRBJ2-5, the V gene TRBV29-1, with D tentatively TRBD2 (5 bases). Germline V gives CDR1 SQVTM, CDR2 ANQGSEA. This CDR3 is 12 amino acids long. V was cut by 3 bases and J by 7 bases, with 12 bases left in between. Written as DNA, the CDR3 is TGCAGCGTTGAGAAGGGCGAGGGGACCCAGTACTTC. This translates into CSVEKGEGTQYF. Full variable domain (rest looked up from reference TRBV29-1 and TRBJ2-5): SAVISQKPSRDICQRGTSLTIQCQVDSQVTMMFWYRQQPGQSLTLIATANQGSEATYESGFVIDKFPISRPNLTFSTLTVSNMSPEDSSIYLCSVEKGEGTQYFGPGTRLLVL.

The rearrangement links TRBV16 to TRBJ2-1; TRBD2 matches at 8 bases. This CDR3 spans 15 amino acids. V gave up 2 bases and J gave up 9 bases; unmatched junction bases: 9. CDR1 is KGHSY and CDR2 is FQNENV in the germline V gene. The CDR3 coding sequence is TGTGCCAGCAGCCAACGTTCGGGGGGGCCTGGTGAGCAGTTCTTC. Protein product: CASSQRSGGPGEQFF.

The chain is built from TRBV6-2 or TRBV6-3 and TRBJ2-1; 11 bases match TRBD2. The V segment lost 0 bases and the J segment 5 bases; nucleotides outside the gene matches: 9. This CDR3 has 18 residues. The germline CDR1 and CDR2 sequences are MNHEY and SVGEGT. The chain's CDR3 is CASSYSASGGRRNNEQFF. DNA for the CDR3: TGTGCCAGCAGTTACTCTGCTAGCGGGGGGAGGAGGAACAATGAGCAGTTCTTC.

This rearrangement joins TRBV7-2 to TRBJ1-1; tentatively, D is TRBD1 (5 bases). Deletions cut 5 bases from V and 1 base from J, with 11 bases between. Germline CDR1 reads SGHTA; CDR2 reads FQGNSA. The CDR3 length is 14 residues. CDR3 nucleotides: TGTGCCAGCAGCGTATACCAGGGGAACACTGAAGCTTTCTTT. It specifies CASSVYQGNTEAFF.

This clonotype was seen ten or more times. The CDR3 loop reads CSVGNTYEQYF. The CDR3 DNA follows: TGCAGCGTGGGGAACACCTACGAGCAGTACTTC. The chain joins TRBV29-1 to TRBJ2-7; no clear D gene. The CDR3 sequence is 11 residues long. CDR1 and CDR2 from the germline V gene are SQVTM and ANQGSEA. V lost 6 bases and J lost 2, with 8 bases in between.

In this sample, this clonotype turned up a few times. This sequence joins TRBV7-2 and TRBJ2-1, with TRBD2 as a possible D gene (6 bases). Trimming took off 3 bases at V and 9 bases at J, with 15 bases between the two ends. CDR3 length: 14 residues. Per germline, CDR1 SGHTA and CDR2 FQGNSA. In DNA form, the CDR3 reads TGTGCCAGCAGCTTTACGTGGGACTTGGGTGAGCAGTTCTTC. This encodes CASSFTWDLGEQFF.

This clonotype was observed once. The chain links TRBV10-3 to TRBJ2-1, with D possibly being TRBD1 or TRBD2 (6 bases each). Germline V gives CDR1 ENHRY, CDR2 SYGVKD. This CDR3 contains 14 residues. V lost 7 bases and J lost 2, with 12 bases in between. CDR3 sequence reads: CAIKGGLTYNEQFF. CDR3 DNA: TGTGCCATCAAGGGGGGTTTAACCTACAATGAGCAGTTCTTC.

V gene TRBV5-1 combines with J gene TRBJ2-7, with TRBD2 identical over 12 bases. There are 18 residues in the CDR3. With 0 bases clipped from V and 1 base from J, the junction kept 8 bases outside the gene matches. From germline, CDR1 is SGHRS and CDR2 YFSETQ. CDR3 sequence reads: CASSLAGTSGSDSYEQYV. CDR3 nucleotides: TGCGCCAGCAGCTTGGCTGGGACTAGCGGGTCAGATTCCTACGAGCAGTACGTC.

There are a few counts of this clonotype. As DNA, the CDR3 is TGCGCCAGCAGTGAATGGGCCACTTACGAGCAGTACTTC. Amino acid sequence: CASSEWATYEQYF. The V call is TRBV10-2, the J call TRBJ2-7; D remains unclear. Germline loops: CDR1 WSHSY, CDR2 SAAADI. The CDR3 contains 13 residues. V shed 3 bases and J shed 4 bases, with 10 bases lying between them.

This clonotype was seen at least ten times. The gene calls are TRBV29-1 and TRBJ1-5; D unclear. CDR3 length: 13 amino acids. The V gene's germline CDR1 is SQVTM and CDR2 ANQGSEA. Trimming stripped 7 bases from V and 0 bases from J, with 10 bases between. This chain's CDR3 is CSAQWDSNQPQHF. In DNA, the CDR3 is TGCAGCGCCCAATGGGATAGCAATCAGCCCCAGCATTTT.

This clonotype was detected only a few times. The V call is TRBV29-1, the J call TRBJ1-5, with D possibly being TRBD1 (6 bases). In germline, CDR1 is SQVTM, CDR2 ANQGSEA. The CDR3 totals 12 residues. V lost 6 bases to trimming and J lost 5 bases, with 11 bases between them. CDR3 residues: CSVGQQDQPQHF. CDR3 coding DNA: TGCAGCGTCGGACAGCAAGATCAGCCCCAGCATTTT.

This clonotype was seen repeatedly, ten times or more. This chain links TRBV2 with TRBJ2-7; D unresolved. V dropped 10 bases and J dropped 0 bases, with 13 bases sitting between them. The length of the CDR3 is 13 residues. The V gene's germline CDR1 is SNHLY and CDR2 FYNNEI. Here the CDR3 DNA reads TGTGCCACTACCCTGACTGACTCCTACGAGCAGTACTTC. Translation: CATTLTDSYEQYF.

The gene calls are TRBV6-6 and TRBJ2-1; 8 positions match TRBD1. Germline V lookup: CDR1 MNHNY, CDR2 SVGAGI (reference sequence). CDR3 length: 17 residues. V dropped 7 bases and J dropped 3; count of bases not matched to a gene: 14. The CDR3 bases are TGTGCCAGCACCAAGACCGTACAAGACAGGGGCTACAATGAGCAGTTCTTC. Its translation is CASTKTVQDRGYNEQFF.